The rows below give T cell receptor beta chains drawn from one sample of a study of blood T cell repertoires in COVID-19. Sequenced by immunoSEQ multiplex PCR; TCRdb stores in-frame clones only, minus some. The sample lists 200,000 to 250,000 clones; over 75% were seen once. The sequencing input was PBMCs or T cells enriched from blood (not recorded which). These TCRs come from a woman aged 30 to 39 who had been exposed to COVID-19. Both conserved end residues are part of each CDR3. Fields, in order: CDR3 DNA, CDR3 protein, CDR3 length, clone size, V gene, D gene, J gene. The D gene is left open where the match is weak. Size is stated for part of the rows, as once, few or many counts, or as a class when the clone is expanded.

TGTGCCAGCTCGGTCAGGGTGTCGAGCACTGAAGCTTTCTTT | CASSVRVSSTEAFF | 14 | NA | TRBV2 | NA | TRBJ1-1
TGTGCCAGCAGCGTGGGACTAGCGGGAGCCCAGGTCGGCTACGAGCAGTACTTC | CASSVGLAGAQVGYEQYF | 18 | NA | TRBV7-4 | TRBD2 | TRBJ2-7
TGTGCCAGCAGCTTCCTAGGCGGTGAGCAGTTCTTC | CASSFLGGEQFF | 12 | NA | TRBV5-8 | NA | TRBJ2-1
TGTGCCAGCAGCTCCACTACTCGAGGGCATTCACCCCTCCACTTT | CASSSTTRGHSPLHF | 15 | NA | TRBV5-4 | NA | TRBJ1-6
TGTGCCAGCAGCAAACGGGAATCTGATTGCGCAGGCGGCGAGCAGTACTTC | CASSKRESDCAGGEQYF | 17 | once | TRBV21-1 | NA | TRBJ2-7
TGTGCCAGTAGTATTTCGGGGACGGGAGGGCCGTACGAGCAGTACTTC | CASSISGTGGPYEQYF | 16 | NA | TRBV19 | TRBD2 | TRBJ2-7
TGTGCCAGCAGCCAAGATACGGGAAGAGAGACCCAGTACTTC | CASSQDTGRETQYF | 14 | NA | TRBV14 | NA | TRBJ2-5
TGTGCCAGCAGCTTAGGGTCTATCGGTGCTTCTTGGGAGCAGTTCTTC | CASSLGSIGASWEQFF | 16 | NA | TRBV7-9 | NA | TRBJ2-1
TGTGCCAGCAGCGTAGAGGGGACTAGCGGCAATACGCAGTATTTT | CASSVEGTSGNTQYF | 15 | NA | TRBV9 | TRBD2 | TRBJ2-3
TGTGCCAGCAGTTACACAACGGGACTAGCAAACTACGAGCAGTACTTC | CASSYTTGLANYEQYF | 16 | NA | TRBV27 | TRBD2 | TRBJ2-7
TGTGCCAGCTCAACAGGACAGGGGGCGGGACAGCCCCAGCATTTT | CASSTGQGAGQPQHF | 15 | few | TRBV18 | TRBD1 | TRBJ1-5
TGTGCCAGTAGCCAGGTCCCCTTTTACAATGAGCAGTTCTTC | CASSQVPFYNEQFF | 14 | NA | TRBV19 | NA | TRBJ2-1
TGTGCCTGGGTAGGGACAGTTCCGAAAGCTAACTATGGCTACACCTTC | CAWVGTVPKANYGYTF | 16 | NA | TRBV30 | TRBD1 | TRBJ1-2
TGTGCCAGCAGAAATCTCCTTTTTACCGGGACAAGCTATTCACCCCTCCACTTT | CASRNLLFTGTSYSPLHF | 18 | NA | TRBV27 | NA | TRBJ1-6
TGTGCCTGGAGTGTAACGGGGGACACTGAAGCTTTCTTT | CAWSVTGDTEAFF | 13 | NA | TRBV30 | NA | TRBJ1-1
TGTGCCAGCAGTCTAATGACAGGGATGGCCACCGGGGAGCTGTTTTTT | CASSLMTGMATGELFF | 16 | NA | TRBV5-5 | TRBD1 | TRBJ2-2
TGTGCCAGCAGTGAACTAGCGCGAGACAATGAGCAGTTCTTC | CASSELARDNEQFF | 14 | NA | TRBV6-4 | TRBD2 | TRBJ2-1
TGCGCCAGCAGCTTTCGCCCTGGGGCGGGGGGTAATGAGCAGTTCTTC | CASSFRPGAGGNEQFF | 16 | NA | TRBV5-1 | TRBD2 | TRBJ2-1
TGTGCCAGCAGCTTCGCGACAGGGGGCACAGATACGCAGTATTTT | CASSFATGGTDTQYF | 15 | NA | TRBV5-5 | TRBD1 | TRBJ2-3